Listed below are T cell receptor beta chains from one sample, sequenced in a study of STAT3 mutations in large granular lymphocyte leukemia. Sequencing used immunoSEQ multiplex PCR; TCRdb keeps in-frame clones, though not all of them. The sample consists of 30,000 to 35,000 clones, over 65% of them appearing once. The sequenced sample was peripheral blood mononuclear cells. The receptors stem from a woman between 45 and 65 years old with T-cell large granular lymphocyte leukemia. Some clones in this sample may be carry-over from other donors' samples. The CDR3 runs from the conserved cysteine through the conserved F or W. The D gene is left open where the match is weak. Clone size is not always given. Where it is, it says once, few, many or a class for expanded clones.

d_gene	abundance	v_gene	j_gene	CDR3aa	CDR3nt
TRBD1	NA	TRBV18	TRBJ1-3	CASSPRTGSGNTIYF	TGTGCCAGCTCACCACGGACAGGGAGCGGAAACACCATATATTTT
TRBD2	NA	TRBV6-5	TRBJ2-7	CASSAAEAGPREQYF	TGTGCCAGCAGTGCCGCCGAAGCGGGGCCGCGAGAGCAGTACTTC
NA	NA	TRBV4-3	TRBJ2-3	CASSQGGVGSTDTQYF	TGCGCCAGCAGCCAAGGAGGGGTAGGGAGCACAGATACGCAGTATTTT
NA	NA	TRBV7-9	TRBJ2-7	CASSRTVAEDEQYF	TGTGCCAGCAGCCGCACGGTGGCAGAAGACGAGCAGTACTTC
NA	few	TRBV10-3	TRBJ2-7	CAISESISRSYEQYF	TGTGCCATCAGTGAGTCGATCAGCCGATCCTACGAGCAGTACTTC
NA	once	TRBV18	TRBJ1-1	CASSPQGGNTEAFF	TGTGCCAGCTCACCACAGGGGGGGAACACTGAAGCTTTCTTT
NA	few	TRBV27	TRBJ2-7	CASSFIVGSYEQYF	TGTGCCAGCAGTTTTATCGTAGGCTCCTACGAGCAGTACTTC
TRBD2	once	TRBV28	TRBJ2-5	CASSPPGEGQETQYF	TGTGCCAGCAGTCCCCCCGGGGAGGGTCAGGAGACCCAGTACTTC
NA	once	TRBV14	TRBJ2-7	CASSQGTYEQYF	TGTGCCAGCAGCCAAGGTACCTACGAGCAGTACTTC
TRBD2	NA	TRBV5-1	TRBJ2-7	CASSFPSSGNAYEQYF	TGCGCCAGCAGCTTCCCTTCTAGCGGGAATGCCTACGAGCAGTACTTC
TRBD2	NA	TRBV5-1	TRBJ2-7	CASSLGTSVYEQYF	TGCGCCAGCAGCTTGGGGACTAGCGTCTACGAGCAGTACTTC
NA	NA	TRBV4-3	TRBJ2-2	CASSQDRTRELFF	TGCGCCAGCAGCCAAGATCGAACAAGGGAGCTGTTTTTT
NA	NA	TRBV28	TRBJ2-1	CASGHPGDEQFF	TGTGCCAGCGGCCACCCTGGGGATGAGCAGTTCTTC
NA	NA	TRBV7-2	TRBJ1-2	CASSLTGAYGYTF	TGTGCCAGCAGCTTGACCGGGGCCTATGGCTACACCTTC
NA	NA	TRBV28	TRBJ1-5	CASGIRGGHDQPQHF	TGTGCCAGCGGGATTCGAGGGGGTCACGATCAGCCCCAGCATTTT
TRBD1	NA	TRBV5-6	TRBJ2-7	CASSFRQGREQYF	TGTGCCAGCAGCTTTAGACAGGGACGGGAGCAGTACTTC
TRBD1	NA	TRBV2	TRBJ1-1	CASSDRAAEAFF	TGTGCCAGCAGCGACAGGGCCGCTGAAGCTTTCTTT
TRBD1	NA	TRBV13	TRBJ1-1	CASSLGRGQKAFF	TGTGCCAGCAGCTTAGGCAGGGGGCAGAAAGCTTTCTTT
NA	NA	TRBV5-6	TRBJ2-7	CASSLSPQNDVYEQYF	TGTGCCAGCAGCTTGTCCCCACAGAATGATGTCTACGAGCAGTACTTC
NA	NA	TRBV25-1	TRBJ1-1	CASRQGGRTEAFF	TGTGCCAGCAGACAGGGAGGAAGGACTGAAGCTTTCTTT
NA	NA	TRBV9	TRBJ2-7	CASSPEGVYEQYF	TGTGCCAGCAGCCCAGAGGGGGTCTACGAGCAGTACTTC
NA	NA	TRBV7-2	TRBJ1-4	CASSRQGNEKLFF	TGTGCCAGCAGCCGTCAGGGTAATGAAAAACTGTTTTTT
NA	NA	TRBV7-2	TRBJ2-3	CASSLGGAQADTQYF	TGTGCCAGCAGCTTAGGGGGTGCTCAGGCAGATACGCAGTATTTT
NA	NA	TRBV4-1	TRBJ2-7	CASSQERGGPPYEQYF	TGCGCCAGCAGCCAAGAACGCGGAGGGCCGCCCTACGAGCAGTACTTC
NA	NA	TRBV6-5	TRBJ2-7	CASSYSSGTPNEQYF	TGTGCCAGCAGTTACTCGAGTGGGACACCCAACGAGCAGTACTTC
NA	NA	TRBV12-5	TRBJ1-5	CASGLVPGGRNQTQHF	TGTGCTAGTGGTTTGGTACCTGGGGGGCGAAATCAGACCCAGCATTTT
NA	NA	TRBV29-1	TRBJ2-5	CSVERIEGSIETQYF	TGCAGCGTTGAGAGGATTGAAGGGAGTATAGAGACCCAGTACTTC
NA	few	TRBV19	TRBJ1-2	CASREGPANYGYTF	TGTGCCAGTAGAGAGGGCCCAGCTAACTATGGCTACACCTTC
NA	NA	TRBV5-1	TRBJ1-1	CASSPHGKTFDGHTEAFF	TGCGCCAGCAGCCCCCATGGGAAGACGTTTGACGGGCACACTGAAGCTTTCTTT
TRBD1	few	TRBV2	TRBJ2-7	CASTRFRDREFHEQYF	TGTGCCAGCACCCGATTTCGGGACAGGGAGTTCCACGAGCAGTACTTC
TRBD1	NA	TRBV4-1	TRBJ1-2	CASSQDQGADSLYGYTF	TGCGCCAGCAGCCAAGACCAGGGGGCAGATTCCCTATACGGCTACACCTTC
TRBD1	NA	TRBV18	TRBJ2-2	CASSRDREYTGELFF	TGTGCCAGCTCCCGGGACAGGGAATACACCGGGGAGCTGTTTTTT
TRBD1	NA	TRBV5-1	TRBJ1-2	CASSLGHRDSLHGYTF	TGCGCCAGCAGCTTGGGGCATCGGGACAGCCTCCATGGCTACACCTTC
TRBD1	NA	TRBV7-9	TRBJ2-5	CASSPDRGGETQYF	TGTGCCAGCAGCCCCGACAGGGGGGGAGAGACCCAGTACTTC
TRBD1	once	TRBV19	TRBJ2-7	CASSRSRTGGVYEQYF	TGTGCCAGTAGTCGGTCCAGGACAGGGGGCGTATACGAGCAGTACTTC
TRBD1	NA	TRBV18	TRBJ2-6	CASSPGTEGRRISGANVLTF	TGTGCCAGCTCCCCCGGGACAGAGGGGCGCCGCATCTCTGGGGCCAACGTCCTGACTTTC
NA	NA	TRBV19	TRBJ1-2	CASSTDSFYGYTF	TGTGCCAGTAGTACGGACAGCTTCTATGGCTACACCTTC
NA	NA	TRBV29-1	TRBJ1-1	CSVKRGTEAFF	TGCAGCGTTAAGAGGGGTACTGAAGCTTTCTTT
TRBD2	NA	TRBV4-2	TRBJ2-1	CASSQEASGSYNEQFF	TGTGCCAGCAGCCAAGAGGCTAGCGGGAGCTACAATGAGCAGTTCTTC
NA	NA	TRBV12-5	TRBJ1-5	CASGLGTVSVQPQHF	TGTGCTAGTGGTTTGGGGACAGTCAGTGTTCAGCCCCAGCATTTT
NA	NA	TRBV5-5	TRBJ1-2	CASSYRPGGDYGYTF	TGTGCCAGCAGCTACCGACCGGGCGGTGACTATGGCTACACCTTC
NA	NA	TRBV28	TRBJ2-1	CASREGTYNEQFF	TGTGCCAGCAGGGAAGGGACTTACAATGAGCAGTTCTTC
TRBD2	once	TRBV7-2	TRBJ2-1	CASSSGLAERKFF	TGTGCCAGCAGCTCGGGACTAGCGGAAAGGAAGTTCTTC
TRBD2	few	TRBV10-3	TRBJ2-2	CAISGEREVGTGELFF	TGTGCCATCAGTGGAGAACGGGAGGTGGGCACCGGGGAGCTGTTTTTT
NA	NA	TRBV27	TRBJ2-5	CASSLTGGNRETQYF	TGTGCCAGCAGTTTGACTGGGGGAAACAGAGAGACCCAGTACTTC
NA	NA	TRBV9	TRBJ2-3	CASSLTAGGATTDTQYF	TGTGCCAGCAGCCTCACTGCTGGGGGGGCAACCACGGATACGCAGTATTTT
NA	NA	TRBV18	TRBJ1-5	CASSPQWGANQPQHF	TGTGCCAGCTCACCACAATGGGGGGCAAATCAGCCCCAGCATTTT
NA	NA	TRBV9	TRBJ2-7	CASSVAPNRGRDEQYF	TGTGCCAGCAGCGTAGCCCCAAACAGGGGGAGGGACGAGCAGTACTTC
TRBD1	NA	TRBV15	TRBJ2-7	CATSPTTGGPYEQYF	TGTGCCACCAGCCCAACGACAGGGGGGCCCTACGAGCAGTACTTC
NA	NA	TRBV9	TRBJ2-3	CASSPVGSRTDTQYF	TGTGCCAGCAGCCCAGTCGGCTCCCGCACAGATACGCAGTATTTT
TRBD2	NA	TRBV5-4	TRBJ2-7	CASSLSGRAREQYF	TGTGCCAGCAGCTTAAGCGGGAGGGCGAGGGAGCAGTACTTC
NA	NA	TRBV28	TRBJ2-7	CASSPLGLQAHEQYF	TGTGCCAGCAGCCCCCTTGGGTTGCAAGCCCACGAGCAGTACTTC